In this sample, the clone carrying this T cell receptor (beta chain) turned up a few times. The target antigen is unknown. These data originate in a study of beta chain features in type 1 diabetes. Study-wide findings and caveats: TCRB rearrangement may or may not be influenced by HLA type; here this remained unresolved. Moderately but significantly shorter TCRB CDR3s were found in Type 1 diabetes patients in all four CD4+ subsets. Sequencing of cDNA might inflate the share of cells that strongly express TCR. Across patients, naive, central memory and Treg TCRB repertoires exhibited apparently greater similarity than was observed across healthy donors.

Germline assignment: CDR1 GTSNPN and CDR2 SVGIG (reference sequence). V was pared by 2 bases and J by 5 bases, with 10 bases between. This CDR3 contains 13 residues. Expressed TCRB transcripts were sequenced because the isolated RNA had all been reverse transcribed beforehand. The method was immunoSEQ multiplex PCR; TCRdb's version includes in-frame clones alone and lacks a portion of them. The sample carries under 300,000 clones, about a tenth recorded once. Each of the sorted populations had a purity greater than 95%. The sequence was collected from a man aged 25-40 years with type 1 diabetes. Sequencing input: naive CD4+ T cells from blood. The V gene is TRBV30, the J gene TRBJ1-5; unclear D gene. In nucleotides, the CDR3 is TGTGCCTGGAGTCCAGGCCTATATCAGCCCCAGCATTTT. This codes for CAWSPGLYQPQHF.